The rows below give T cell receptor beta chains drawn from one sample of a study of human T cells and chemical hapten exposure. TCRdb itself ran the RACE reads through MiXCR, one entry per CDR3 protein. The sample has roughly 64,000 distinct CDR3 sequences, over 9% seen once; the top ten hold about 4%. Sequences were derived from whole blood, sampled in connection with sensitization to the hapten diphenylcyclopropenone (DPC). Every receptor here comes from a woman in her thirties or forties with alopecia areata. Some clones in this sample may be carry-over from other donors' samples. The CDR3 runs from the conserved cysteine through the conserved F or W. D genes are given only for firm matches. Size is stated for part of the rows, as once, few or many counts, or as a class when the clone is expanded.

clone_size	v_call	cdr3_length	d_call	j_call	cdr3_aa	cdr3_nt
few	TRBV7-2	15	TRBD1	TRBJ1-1	CASSLSGGRNTEAFF	TGTGCCAGCAGCTTGTCAGGGGGAAGAAACACTGAAGCTTTCTTT
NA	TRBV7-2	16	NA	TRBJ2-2	CASSLAPGRVGGELFF	TGTGCCAGCAGCTTAGCTCCAGGGAGAGTAGGTGGGGAGCTGTTTTTT
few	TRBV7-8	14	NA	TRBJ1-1	CASSLNDLNTEAFF	TGTGCCAGCAGCTTAAACGATTTGAACACTGAAGCTTTCTTT
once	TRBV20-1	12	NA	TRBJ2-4	CSAREGPGIQYF	TGCAGTGCTAGGGAGGGCCCAGGCATTCAGTACTTC
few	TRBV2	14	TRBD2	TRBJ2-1	CASSMGGAGNEQFF	TGTGCCAGCAGTATGGGAGGGGCAGGCAATGAGCAGTTCTTC
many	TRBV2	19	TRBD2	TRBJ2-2	CATSIAGGLVPPNTGELFF	TGTGCCACCTCTATAGCGGGAGGACTAGTTCCGCCGAACACCGGGGAGCTGTTTTTT
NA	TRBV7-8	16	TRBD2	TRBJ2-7	CASSLGGLAGRYEQYF	TGTGCCAGCAGCTTAGGCGGACTAGCGGGAAGGTACGAGCAGTACTTC
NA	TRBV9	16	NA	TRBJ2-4	CASSVGGSRDVYIQYF	TGTGCCAGCAGCGTAGGGGGGAGCCGCGACGTTTACATTCAGTACTTC
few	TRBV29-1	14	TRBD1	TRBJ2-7	CSVAGDRGSYEQYF	TGCAGCGTTGCTGGGGACAGGGGTTCCTACGAGCAGTACTTC
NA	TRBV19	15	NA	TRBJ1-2	CASSTRGGATSGYTF	TGTGCCAGTAGTACCCGCGGCGGCGCTACAAGTGGCTACACCTTC
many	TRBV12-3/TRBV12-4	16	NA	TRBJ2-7	CASSFSRPGGYYEQYF	TGTGCCAGCAGTTTCTCCAGACCCGGGGGTTACTACGAGCAGTACTTC
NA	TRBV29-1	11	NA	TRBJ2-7	CSVRPGNEQYF	TGCAGCGTTCGTCCGGGGAACGAGCAGTACTTC
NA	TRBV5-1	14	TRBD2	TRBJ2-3	CASSRTLATDTQYF	TGCGCCAGCAGCCGGACACTAGCGACAGATACGCAGTATTTT
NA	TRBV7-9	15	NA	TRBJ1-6	CASSLIVRGDSPLHF	TGTGCCAGCAGCTTAATTGTCCGCGGGGATTCACCCCTCCACTTT
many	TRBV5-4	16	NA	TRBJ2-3	CASSLARGMGTDTQYF	TGTGCCAGCAGCTTGGCGAGGGGAATGGGCACAGATACGCAGTATTTT
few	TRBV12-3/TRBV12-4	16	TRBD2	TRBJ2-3	CASSGTSGGRGDTQYF	TGTGCCAGCAGTGGGACTAGCGGGGGAAGGGGAGATACGCAGTATTTT